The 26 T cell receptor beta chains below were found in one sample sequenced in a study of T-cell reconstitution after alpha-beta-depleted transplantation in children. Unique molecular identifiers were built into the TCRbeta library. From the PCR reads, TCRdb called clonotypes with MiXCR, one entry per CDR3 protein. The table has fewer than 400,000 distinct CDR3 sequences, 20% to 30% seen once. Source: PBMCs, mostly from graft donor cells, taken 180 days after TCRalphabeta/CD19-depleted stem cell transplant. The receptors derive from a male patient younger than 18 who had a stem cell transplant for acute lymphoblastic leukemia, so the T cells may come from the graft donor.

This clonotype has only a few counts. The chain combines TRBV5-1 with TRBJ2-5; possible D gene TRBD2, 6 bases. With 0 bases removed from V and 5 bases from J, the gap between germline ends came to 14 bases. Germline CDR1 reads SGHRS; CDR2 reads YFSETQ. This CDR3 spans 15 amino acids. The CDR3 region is CASSLGPGAPETQYF. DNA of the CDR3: TGCGCCAGCAGCTTGGGTCCGGGAGCCCCGGAGACCCAGTACTTC.

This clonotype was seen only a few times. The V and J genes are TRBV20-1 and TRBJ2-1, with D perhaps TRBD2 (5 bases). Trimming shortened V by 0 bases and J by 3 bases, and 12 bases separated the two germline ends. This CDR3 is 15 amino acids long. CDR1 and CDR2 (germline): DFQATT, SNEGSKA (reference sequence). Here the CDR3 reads CSARDLYRDYNEQFF. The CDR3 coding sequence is TGCAGTGCTAGAGATCTTTACCGGGACTACAATGAGCAGTTCTTC.

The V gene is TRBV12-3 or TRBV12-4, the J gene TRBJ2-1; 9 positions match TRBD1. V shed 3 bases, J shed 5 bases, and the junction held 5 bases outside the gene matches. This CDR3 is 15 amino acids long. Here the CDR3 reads CASSFSGTGNNEQFF. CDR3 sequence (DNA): TGTGCCAGCAGTTTTTCCGGGACAGGGAACAATGAGCAGTTCTTC.

The DNA of the CDR3 is TGTGCCAGCAGCTTAGGGGTACTAGCGGGAAGTACAGATACGCAGTATTTT. Protein: CASSLGVLAGSTDTQYF. The chain employs TRBV11-2 and TRBJ2-3, with 10 bases identical to TRBD2. Germline loops: CDR1 SGHAT, CDR2 FQNNGV. V was clipped by 1 base and J by 3 bases; unmatched bases: 7. This CDR3 is built from 17 residues.

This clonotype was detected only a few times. The CDR3 coding sequence is TGTGCCAGCAGTTTCCTCCAGGGGACTAATGAAAAACTGTTTTTT. Protein product: CASSFLQGTNEKLFF. The chain joins TRBV28 to TRBJ1-4, with D possibly being TRBD1 (6 bases). This CDR3 has 15 residues. Trimming shortened V by 3 bases and J by 2 bases, and 10 bases separated the two germline ends. CDR1 is MDHEN, CDR2 SYDVKM, per germline.

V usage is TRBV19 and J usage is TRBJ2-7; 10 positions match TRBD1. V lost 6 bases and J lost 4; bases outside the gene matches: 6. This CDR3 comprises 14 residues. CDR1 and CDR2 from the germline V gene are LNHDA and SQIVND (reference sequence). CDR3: CASSRQGAIYEQYF. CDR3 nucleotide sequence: TGTGCCAGTAGCCGACAGGGGGCAATTTACGAGCAGTACTTC.

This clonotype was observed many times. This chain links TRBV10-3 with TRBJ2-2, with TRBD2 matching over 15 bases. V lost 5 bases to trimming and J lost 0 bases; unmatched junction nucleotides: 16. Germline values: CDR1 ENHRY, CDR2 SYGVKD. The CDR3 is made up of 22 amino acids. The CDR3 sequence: CAISNKKKGLAGGYANTGELFF. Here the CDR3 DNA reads TGTGCCATCAGTAATAAGAAAAAGGGACTAGCGGGAGGATACGCGAACACCGGGGAGCTGTTTTTT.

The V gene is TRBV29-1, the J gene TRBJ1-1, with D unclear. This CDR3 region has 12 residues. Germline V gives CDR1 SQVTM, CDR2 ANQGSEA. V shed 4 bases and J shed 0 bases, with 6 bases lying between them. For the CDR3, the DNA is TGCAGCGTTGGAACAGTGAACACTGAAGCTTTCTTT. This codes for CSVGTVNTEAFF.

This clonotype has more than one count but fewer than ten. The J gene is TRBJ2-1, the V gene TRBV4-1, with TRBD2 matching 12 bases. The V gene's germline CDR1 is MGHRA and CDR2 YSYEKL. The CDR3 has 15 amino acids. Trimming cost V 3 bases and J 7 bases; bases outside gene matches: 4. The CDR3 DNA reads TGCGCCAGCAGCCACCTGACTAGCGGGAGTAATGAGCAGTTCTTC. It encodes CASSHLTSGSNEQFF.

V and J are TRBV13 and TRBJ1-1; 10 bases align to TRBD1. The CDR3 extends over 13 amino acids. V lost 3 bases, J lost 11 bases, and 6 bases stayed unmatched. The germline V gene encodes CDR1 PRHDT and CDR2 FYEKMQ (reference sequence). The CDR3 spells CASSFRQGAVAFF. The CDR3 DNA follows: TGTGCCAGCAGCTTTAGACAGGGGGCGGTTGCTTTCTTT.

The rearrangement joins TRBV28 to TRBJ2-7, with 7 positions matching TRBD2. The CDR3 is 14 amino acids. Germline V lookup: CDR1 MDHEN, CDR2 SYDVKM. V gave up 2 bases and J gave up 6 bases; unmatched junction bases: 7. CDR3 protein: CASSLGAGAGEQYF. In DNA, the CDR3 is TGTGCCAGCAGTTTAGGGGCGGGAGCAGGCGAGCAGTACTTC.

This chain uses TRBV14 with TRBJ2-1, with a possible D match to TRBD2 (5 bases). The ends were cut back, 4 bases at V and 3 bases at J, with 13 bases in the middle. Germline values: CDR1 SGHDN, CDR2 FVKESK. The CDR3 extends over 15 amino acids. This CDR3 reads CASSPQLELYNEQFF. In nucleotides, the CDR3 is TGTGCCAGCAGCCCCCAACTAGAGCTCTACAATGAGCAGTTCTTC.

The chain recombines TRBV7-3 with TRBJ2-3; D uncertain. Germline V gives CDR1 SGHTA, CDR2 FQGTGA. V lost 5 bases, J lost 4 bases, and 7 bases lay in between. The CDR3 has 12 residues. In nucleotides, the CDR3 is TGTGCCAGCAGCCGAAGCCCAGATACGCAGTATTTT. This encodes CASSRSPDTQYF.

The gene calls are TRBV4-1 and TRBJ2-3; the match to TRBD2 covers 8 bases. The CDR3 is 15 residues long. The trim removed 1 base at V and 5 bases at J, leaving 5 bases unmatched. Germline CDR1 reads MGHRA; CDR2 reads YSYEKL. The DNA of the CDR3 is TGCGCCAGCAGCCAAGTTGGACTAGCCGGAGATACGCAGTATTTT. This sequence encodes CASSQVGLAGDTQYF.

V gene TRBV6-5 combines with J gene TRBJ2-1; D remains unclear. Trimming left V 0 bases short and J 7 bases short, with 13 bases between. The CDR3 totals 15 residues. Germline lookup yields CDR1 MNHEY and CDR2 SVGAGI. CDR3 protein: CASSYSNVWDNEQFF. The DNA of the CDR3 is TGTGCCAGCAGTTACTCGAATGTGTGGGATAATGAGCAGTTCTTC.

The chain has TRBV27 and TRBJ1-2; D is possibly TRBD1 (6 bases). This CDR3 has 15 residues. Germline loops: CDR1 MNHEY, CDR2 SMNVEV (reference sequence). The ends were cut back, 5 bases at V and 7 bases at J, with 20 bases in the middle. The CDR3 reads CASSPYTGPSGGYTF. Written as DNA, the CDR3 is TGTGCCAGCAGTCCCTATACAGGGCCCTCCGGTGGCTACACCTTC.

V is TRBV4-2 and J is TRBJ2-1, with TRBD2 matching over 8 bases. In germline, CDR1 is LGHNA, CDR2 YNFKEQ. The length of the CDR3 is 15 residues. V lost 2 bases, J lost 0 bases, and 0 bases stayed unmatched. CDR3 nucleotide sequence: TGTGCCAGCAGCCAAACTAGCGGCTCCTACAATGAGCAGTTCTTC. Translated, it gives CASSQTSGSYNEQFF.

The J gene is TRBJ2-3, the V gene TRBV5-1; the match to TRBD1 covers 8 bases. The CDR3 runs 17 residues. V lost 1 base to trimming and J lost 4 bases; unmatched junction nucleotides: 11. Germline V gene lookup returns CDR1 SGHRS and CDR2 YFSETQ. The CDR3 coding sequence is TGCGCCAGCAGCTTGTGGGGAGTGACAGGGGCCGCAGATACGCAGTATTTT. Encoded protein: CASSLWGVTGAADTQYF.

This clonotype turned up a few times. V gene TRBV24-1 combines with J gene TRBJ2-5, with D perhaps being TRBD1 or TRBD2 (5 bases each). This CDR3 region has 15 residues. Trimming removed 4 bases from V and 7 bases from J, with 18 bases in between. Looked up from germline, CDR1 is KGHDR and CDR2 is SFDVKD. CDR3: CATSDRGDPSWTQYF. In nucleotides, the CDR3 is TGTGCCACCAGTGACCGTGGGGACCCCTCGTGGACCCAGTACTTC.

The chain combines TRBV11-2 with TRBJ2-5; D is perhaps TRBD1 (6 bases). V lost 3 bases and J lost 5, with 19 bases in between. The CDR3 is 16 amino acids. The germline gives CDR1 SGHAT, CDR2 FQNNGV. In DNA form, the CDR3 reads TGTGCCAGCAGCTTTGGGGTGTCAGGGGTAAATGAGACCCAGTACTTC. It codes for CASSFGVSGVNETQYF.

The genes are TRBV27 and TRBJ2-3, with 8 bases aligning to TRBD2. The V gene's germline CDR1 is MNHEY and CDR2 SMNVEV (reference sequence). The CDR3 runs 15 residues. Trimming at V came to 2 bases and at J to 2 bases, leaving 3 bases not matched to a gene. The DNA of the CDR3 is TGTGCCAGCAGTTTAGTGCGGGAGGCCACAGATACGCAGTATTTT. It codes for CASSLVREATDTQYF.

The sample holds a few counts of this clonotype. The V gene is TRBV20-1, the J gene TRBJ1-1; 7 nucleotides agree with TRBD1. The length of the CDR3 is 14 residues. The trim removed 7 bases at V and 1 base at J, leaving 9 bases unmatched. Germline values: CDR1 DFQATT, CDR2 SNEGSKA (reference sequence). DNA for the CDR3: TGCAGTGGATTCCACAGGGGACCGAACACTGAAGCTTTCTTT. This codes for CSGFHRGPNTEAFF.

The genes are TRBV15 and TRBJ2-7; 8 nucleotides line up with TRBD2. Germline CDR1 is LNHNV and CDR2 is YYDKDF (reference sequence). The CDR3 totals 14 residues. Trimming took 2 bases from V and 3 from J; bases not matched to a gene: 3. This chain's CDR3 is CATSRIAGNYEQYF. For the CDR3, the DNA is TGTGCCACCAGCAGAATAGCGGGAAACTACGAGCAGTACTTC.

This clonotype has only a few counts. Here the CDR3 reads CATSRGGIRQPQHF. The CDR3 coding sequence is TGTGCCACCAGCAGAGGCGGTATTCGACAGCCCCAGCATTTT. The V and J genes are TRBV15 and TRBJ1-5; D unclear. The CDR3 runs 14 residues. V was pared by 1 base and J by 7 bases, with 11 bases between. Germline lookup yields CDR1 LNHNV and CDR2 YYDKDF (reference sequence).

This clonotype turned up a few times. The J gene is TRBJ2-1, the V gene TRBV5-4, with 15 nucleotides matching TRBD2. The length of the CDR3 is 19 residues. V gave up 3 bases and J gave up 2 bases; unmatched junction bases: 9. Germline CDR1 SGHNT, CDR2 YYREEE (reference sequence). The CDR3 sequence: CASSSSGTSGRLTYNEQFF. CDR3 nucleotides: TGTGCCAGCAGCTCTTCCGGGACTAGCGGGAGGCTTACCTACAATGAGCAGTTCTTC.

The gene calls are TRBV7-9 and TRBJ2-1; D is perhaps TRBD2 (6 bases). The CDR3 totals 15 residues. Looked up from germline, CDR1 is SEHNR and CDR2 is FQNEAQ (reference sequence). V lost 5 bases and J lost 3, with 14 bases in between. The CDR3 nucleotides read TGTGCCAGCAGCCCTCCTTCTAGCGTCTACAATGAGCAGTTCTTC. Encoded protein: CASSPPSSVYNEQFF.